Listed below are T cell receptor beta chains from one sample, sequenced in a study of T cells in Graves' hyperthyroidism and ophthalmopathy. In TCRdb, the multiplex PCR reads were re-called with MiXCR into one record per CDR3 protein. The sample consists of around 200,000 distinct CDR3 sequences, more than 15% of them appearing once. Sample: blood. The receptors originated from a woman between 45 and 60 years old with Graves' hyperthyroidism. CDR3s include the opening cysteine and the closing phenylalanine or tryptophan. D genes are given only for firm matches. A clone size is listed for some rows: how often the clone was seen (once, few, many), or a class if it is expanded.

D gene: TRBD2
J gene: TRBJ2-7
V gene: TRBV20-1
CDR3 length: 16
clone size: NA
CDR3 protein: CSARDRLAGDSYEQYF
CDR3 DNA: TGCAGTGCTAGGGACCGACTAGCGGGGGACTCCTACGAGCAGTACTTC

D gene: TRBD1
J gene: TRBJ1-5
V gene: TRBV27
CDR3 length: 19
clone size: few
CDR3 protein: CASTLIRDRGFYSNQPQHF
CDR3 DNA: TGTGCCAGCACCCTAATAAGGGACAGGGGATTCTATAGCAATCAGCCCCAGCATTTT

D gene: TRBD2
J gene: TRBJ2-7
V gene: TRBV5-8
CDR3 length: 11
clone size: many
CDR3 protein: CASSQAGVQYF
CDR3 DNA: TGTGCCAGCAGCCAGGCGGGGGTGCAGTACTTC

D gene: NA
J gene: TRBJ1-6
V gene: TRBV6-5
CDR3 length: 15
clone size: many
CDR3 protein: CASSYSTRGNSPLHF
CDR3 DNA: TGTGCCAGCAGTTACTCGACTAGGGGCAATTCACCCCTCCACTTT

D gene: TRBD1
J gene: TRBJ2-6
V gene: TRBV11-2
CDR3 length: 21
clone size: NA
CDR3 protein: CASSSWGGWTGDTSGANVLTF
CDR3 DNA: TGTGCCAGCAGCTCCTGGGGGGGGTGGACAGGGGACACATCTGGGGCCAACGTCCTGACTTTC

D gene: TRBD2
J gene: TRBJ2-6
V gene: TRBV12-3/TRBV12-4
CDR3 length: 18
clone size: many
CDR3 protein: CASLSLSKGRAGANVLTF
CDR3 DNA: TGTGCCAGCCTGTCTCTTTCTAAGGGGAGGGCCGGGGCCAACGTCCTGACTTTC

D gene: NA
J gene: TRBJ2-7
V gene: TRBV12-3/TRBV12-4
CDR3 length: 15
clone size: many
CDR3 protein: CASSPRLEGNYEQYF
CDR3 DNA: TGTGCCAGCAGTCCCCGACTAGAAGGGAACTACGAGCAGTACTTC

D gene: TRBD1
J gene: TRBJ1-1
V gene: TRBV4-2
CDR3 length: 15
clone size: NA
CDR3 protein: CASSQRTGRGTEAFF
CDR3 DNA: TGTGCCAGCAGCCAGAGGACAGGGCGAGGCACTGAAGCTTTCTTT

D gene: NA
J gene: TRBJ1-1
V gene: TRBV7-3
CDR3 length: 15
clone size: NA
CDR3 protein: CASSLSSGGVTEAFF
CDR3 DNA: TGTGCCAGCAGCTTATCCTCCGGAGGGGTTACTGAAGCTTTCTTT

D gene: NA
J gene: TRBJ1-6
V gene: TRBV19
CDR3 length: 15
clone size: NA
CDR3 protein: CASSVLQGNNSPLHF
CDR3 DNA: TGTGCCAGTAGTGTCCTGCAGGGAAATAATTCACCCCTCCACTTT

D gene: TRBD1
J gene: TRBJ2-7
V gene: TRBV7-9
CDR3 length: 14
clone size: many
CDR3 protein: CASSLGGQGAEQYF
CDR3 DNA: TGTGCCAGCAGCTTAGGGGGACAGGGCGCCGAGCAGTACTTC

D gene: NA
J gene: TRBJ2-2
V gene: TRBV6-2/TRBV6-3
CDR3 length: 14
clone size: many
CDR3 protein: CASSYYSNTGELFF
CDR3 DNA: TGTGCCAGCAGTTACTACTCGAACACCGGGGAGCTGTTTTTT

D gene: NA
J gene: TRBJ1-2
V gene: TRBV29-1
CDR3 length: 11
clone size: many
CDR3 protein: CSVELPHGYTF
CDR3 DNA: TGCAGCGTTGAACTACCGCATGGCTACACCTTC

D gene: TRBD1
J gene: TRBJ1-1
V gene: TRBV5-6
CDR3 length: 16
clone size: NA
CDR3 protein: CASSLWGQSENTEAFF
CDR3 DNA: TGTGCCAGCAGCTTGTGGGGACAGTCCGAGAACACTGAAGCTTTCTTT

D gene: TRBD2
J gene: TRBJ2-5
V gene: TRBV5-4
CDR3 length: 15
clone size: many
CDR3 protein: CASSSGGGAQETQYF
CDR3 DNA: TGTGCCAGCAGCTCCGGGGGAGGGGCTCAAGAGACCCAGTACTTC

D gene: NA
J gene: TRBJ2-6
V gene: TRBV6-1
CDR3 length: 14
clone size: many
CDR3 protein: CASSALDGANVLTF
CDR3 DNA: TGTGCCAGCAGTGCCCTTGATGGGGCCAACGTCCTGACTTTC

D gene: TRBD1
J gene: TRBJ1-1
V gene: TRBV14
CDR3 length: 17
clone size: many
CDR3 protein: CASSQLGQARMNTEAFF
CDR3 DNA: TGTGCCAGCAGCCAACTGGGACAGGCTCGAATGAACACTGAAGCTTTCTTT

D gene: TRBD1
J gene: TRBJ1-2
V gene: TRBV19
CDR3 length: 13
clone size: NA
CDR3 protein: CASKWDRVSGYTF
CDR3 DNA: TGTGCCAGTAAATGGGACAGGGTTAGTGGCTACACCTTC

D gene: NA
J gene: TRBJ1-2
V gene: TRBV6-5
CDR3 length: 14
clone size: NA
CDR3 protein: CASSYNQGAHGYTF
CDR3 DNA: TGTGCCAGCAGTTACAACCAGGGCGCCCATGGCTACACCTTC

D gene: NA
J gene: TRBJ1-2
V gene: TRBV27
CDR3 length: 14
clone size: many
CDR3 protein: CASTEFQGRGGYTF
CDR3 DNA: TGTGCCAGCACCGAGTTCCAGGGTAGGGGCGGCTACACCTTC

D gene: NA
J gene: TRBJ2-2
V gene: TRBV9
CDR3 length: 15
clone size: NA
CDR3 protein: CASSLSSGTTGELFF
CDR3 DNA: TGTGCCAGCAGCCTGTCCTCCGGGACGACCGGGGAGCTGTTTTTT

D gene: NA
J gene: TRBJ2-1
V gene: TRBV19
CDR3 length: 14
clone size: many
CDR3 protein: CASSGTSSYNEQFF
CDR3 DNA: TGTGCCAGCTCCGGGACGAGCTCCTACAATGAGCAGTTCTTC

D gene: NA
J gene: TRBJ2-6
V gene: TRBV6-2/TRBV6-3
CDR3 length: 16
clone size: many
CDR3 protein: CASSAEGDSGANVLTF
CDR3 DNA: TGTGCCAGCTCGGCGGAGGGGGACTCTGGGGCCAACGTCCTGACTTTC

D gene: NA
J gene: TRBJ1-2
V gene: TRBV5-5
CDR3 length: 15
clone size: few
CDR3 protein: CASSLAPTAGRGYTF
CDR3 DNA: TGTGCCAGCAGCTTGGCTCCCACGGCGGGTCGTGGCTACACCTTC

D gene: NA
J gene: TRBJ2-2
V gene: TRBV2
CDR3 length: 14
clone size: many
CDR3 protein: CASRDDRDTGELFF
CDR3 DNA: TGTGCCAGCAGAGACGACCGGGACACCGGGGAGCTGTTTTTT

D gene: NA
J gene: TRBJ2-2
V gene: TRBV30
CDR3 length: 16
clone size: NA
CDR3 protein: CAWKLPGKANTGELFF
CDR3 DNA: TGTGCCTGGAAACTACCTGGGAAGGCGAACACCGGGGAGCTGTTTTTT

D gene: NA
J gene: TRBJ1-1
V gene: TRBV7-9
CDR3 length: 13
clone size: many
CDR3 protein: CASSFDTNTEAFF
CDR3 DNA: TGTGCCAGCAGCTTTGACACGAACACTGAAGCTTTCTTT

D gene: NA
J gene: TRBJ1-2
V gene: TRBV13
CDR3 length: 14
clone size: NA
CDR3 protein: CASTPNRGVYGYTF
CDR3 DNA: TGTGCCAGCACACCCAACCGGGGAGTCTATGGCTACACCTTC

D gene: NA
J gene: TRBJ2-7
V gene: TRBV9
CDR3 length: 14
clone size: few
CDR3 protein: CASSVDQGPYEQYF
CDR3 DNA: TGTGCCAGCAGCGTAGACCAGGGTCCCTACGAGCAGTACTTC

D gene: TRBD2
J gene: TRBJ2-5
V gene: TRBV7-8
CDR3 length: 16
clone size: many
CDR3 protein: CASSFSGLAGRETQYF
CDR3 DNA: TGTGCCAGCAGCTTCTCCGGACTAGCGGGTAGAGAGACCCAGTACTTC

D gene: NA
J gene: TRBJ2-1
V gene: TRBV7-9
CDR3 length: 10
clone size: many
CDR3 protein: CATGAGEQFF
CDR3 DNA: TGTGCCACCGGCGCGGGGGAGCAGTTCTTC

D gene: TRBD2
J gene: TRBJ2-1
V gene: TRBV20-1
CDR3 length: 14
clone size: few
CDR3 protein: CSAETSGGYNEQFF
CDR3 DNA: TGCAGTGCCGAGACTAGCGGGGGGTACAATGAGCAGTTCTTC

D gene: NA
J gene: TRBJ2-5
V gene: TRBV10-1
CDR3 length: 15
clone size: few
CDR3 protein: CASSEPPEYQETQYF
CDR3 DNA: TGCGCCAGCAGTGAGCCCCCAGAGTACCAAGAGACCCAGTACTTC

D gene: NA
J gene: TRBJ1-1
V gene: TRBV19
CDR3 length: 12
clone size: many
CDR3 protein: CASSGGYTEAFF
CDR3 DNA: TGTGCCAGTTCCGGGGGCTACACTGAAGCTTTCTTT

D gene: NA
J gene: TRBJ2-3
V gene: TRBV20-1
CDR3 length: 15
clone size: many
CDR3 protein: CSAPGALTRTDTQYF
CDR3 DNA: TGCAGTGCCCCCGGGGCTCTCACCCGCACAGATACGCAGTATTTT

D gene: TRBD2
J gene: TRBJ2-1
V gene: TRBV9
CDR3 length: 15
clone size: many
CDR3 protein: CASSPRLAVYNEQFF
CDR3 DNA: TGTGCCAGCAGCCCGCGACTAGCGGTCTACAATGAGCAGTTCTTC

D gene: NA
J gene: TRBJ2-1
V gene: TRBV5-1
CDR3 length: 14
clone size: few
CDR3 protein: CASSSLEGHNEQFF
CDR3 DNA: TGCGCCAGCAGCTCCCTGGAGGGCCACAATGAGCAGTTCTTC

D gene: NA
J gene: TRBJ2-7
V gene: TRBV6-2/TRBV6-3
CDR3 length: 15
clone size: many
CDR3 protein: CASSYDPAASYEQYF
CDR3 DNA: TGTGCCAGCAGTTACGATCCGGCCGCCTCCTACGAGCAGTACTTC

D gene: TRBD2
J gene: TRBJ2-3
V gene: TRBV7-2
CDR3 length: 15
clone size: many
CDR3 protein: CASSFMGPGGDTQYF
CDR3 DNA: TGTGCCAGCAGCTTTATGGGCCCGGGGGGAGATACGCAGTATTTT

D gene: NA
J gene: TRBJ1-2
V gene: TRBV6-5
CDR3 length: 14
clone size: many
CDR3 protein: CASSYSAGHYGYTF
CDR3 DNA: TGTGCCAGCAGTTACTCGGCAGGGCACTATGGCTACACCTTC

D gene: TRBD2
J gene: TRBJ2-4
V gene: TRBV28
CDR3 length: 16
clone size: many
CDR3 protein: CASSLKILAGGNIQYF
CDR3 DNA: TGTGCCAGCAGCTTGAAGATTTTAGCGGGGGGTAACATTCAGTACTTC

D gene: TRBD1
J gene: TRBJ2-7
V gene: TRBV3-1
CDR3 length: 13
clone size: many
CDR3 protein: CASSLGTAHEQYF
CDR3 DNA: TGTGCCAGCAGCCTGGGGACAGCCCACGAGCAGTACTTC

D gene: TRBD1
J gene: TRBJ2-5
V gene: TRBV11-2
CDR3 length: 15
clone size: many
CDR3 protein: CASSQGAVSQETQYF
CDR3 DNA: TGTGCCAGCAGCCAGGGGGCAGTCTCCCAAGAGACCCAGTACTTC

D gene: TRBD1
J gene: TRBJ1-1
V gene: TRBV7-8
CDR3 length: 14
clone size: many
CDR3 protein: CASTPTGEMPEAFF
CDR3 DNA: TGTGCCAGCACCCCGACAGGGGAGATGCCTGAAGCTTTCTTT

D gene: NA
J gene: TRBJ1-2
V gene: TRBV4-2
CDR3 length: 13
clone size: few
CDR3 protein: CASSPGRNYGYTF
CDR3 DNA: TGTGCCAGCAGCCCCGGACGGAACTATGGCTACACCTTC

D gene: TRBD1
J gene: TRBJ1-1
V gene: TRBV12-3/TRBV12-4
CDR3 length: 14
clone size: many
CDR3 protein: CASSTRTGDAEAFF
CDR3 DNA: TGTGCCAGCAGTACTCGGACAGGGGACGCTGAAGCTTTCTTT

D gene: NA
J gene: TRBJ2-3
V gene: TRBV7-3
CDR3 length: 15
clone size: many
CDR3 protein: CASSTLPGDADTQYF
CDR3 DNA: TGTGCCAGCAGCACCCTACCGGGGGACGCAGATACGCAGTATTTT

D gene: NA
J gene: TRBJ1-2
V gene: TRBV7-9
CDR3 length: 14
clone size: many
CDR3 protein: CASSSDATGYGYTF
CDR3 DNA: TGTGCCAGCAGCTCTGACGCAACGGGCTATGGCTACACCTTC

D gene: TRBD1
J gene: TRBJ1-3
V gene: TRBV15
CDR3 length: 15
clone size: many
CDR3 protein: CATSRDRGTGNTIYF
CDR3 DNA: TGTGCCACCAGCAGAGACAGGGGGACTGGAAACACCATATATTTT

D gene: TRBD1
J gene: TRBJ1-4
V gene: TRBV5-1
CDR3 length: 15
clone size: NA
CDR3 protein: CASSLETGGREKLFF
CDR3 DNA: TGCGCCAGCAGCTTGGAGACAGGGGGTCGAGAAAAACTGTTTTTT

D gene: TRBD1
J gene: TRBJ2-1
V gene: TRBV2
CDR3 length: 15
clone size: many
CDR3 protein: CASSGLTGGYDEQFF
CDR3 DNA: TGTGCCAGCAGTGGGTTAACAGGGGGGTACGATGAGCAGTTCTTC

D gene: NA
J gene: TRBJ2-1
V gene: TRBV5-5
CDR3 length: 15
clone size: many
CDR3 protein: CASSPLRGVSNEQFF
CDR3 DNA: TGTGCCAGCAGCCCATTAAGGGGGGTAAGCAATGAGCAGTTCTTC

D gene: NA
J gene: TRBJ1-2
V gene: TRBV18
CDR3 length: 15
clone size: many
CDR3 protein: CASSPSSGPNYGYTF
CDR3 DNA: TGTGCCAGCTCACCATCGTCCGGACCTAACTATGGCTACACCTTC

D gene: NA
J gene: TRBJ1-4
V gene: TRBV11-2
CDR3 length: 15
clone size: many
CDR3 protein: CASSLVGGGGEKLFF
CDR3 DNA: TGTGCCAGCAGCTTAGTCGGGGGAGGGGGTGAAAAACTGTTTTTT